Shown below are 20 T cell receptor beta chains from a single sample sequenced in a study of blood T cell repertoires in COVID-19. TCRdb's table, derived via immunoSEQ multiplex PCR, lists solely in-frame clones and lacks some. The repertoire includes around 150,000 clones, over 80% of them detected once, and about 5% sits in the top ten. Sequenced material: peripheral blood. Receptors were obtained from a woman in her fifties or sixties with acute or convalescent COVID-19.

The DNA of the CDR3 is TGCGCCAGCAGACCCTACGGAGCGGGGGGGCTTGACGAGCAGTACTTC. Protein sequence: CASRPYGAGGLDEQYF. V usage is TRBV5-1 and J usage is TRBJ2-7, with TRBD2 matching over 10 bases. The CDR3 extends over 16 amino acids. Germline values: CDR1 SGHRS, CDR2 YFSETQ. Unmatched junction bases numbered 13, after V lost 5 bases and J lost 5 bases.

The chain is built from TRBV5-5 and TRBJ1-5; TRBD1 is a possible D gene (5 bases). Germline V lookup: CDR1 SGHKS, CDR2 YYEKEE (reference sequence). The V gene lost 0 bases and the J gene lost 9 bases, with 19 bases spanning the gap. The CDR3 runs 16 residues. The CDR3 nucleotides are TGTGCCAGCAGCTTGGTGGGGACTCGGGATTCCTGGCCCCAGCATTTT. Its translation is CASSLVGTRDSWPQHF.

V usage is TRBV18 and J usage is TRBJ1-2, with 8 bases that match TRBD1. J was trimmed by 6 bases and V by 6 bases; bases with no gene match: 15. From germline, CDR1 is KGHSH and CDR2 LQKENI. The CDR3 has 16 amino acids. This CDR3 is CASSPSPLTGVDGYTF. The CDR3 DNA reads as TGTGCCAGCTCTCCCAGCCCCCTGACAGGGGTCGATGGCTACACCTTC.

The CDR3: CASSFNTFNEQYF. The CDR3 nucleotides read TGTGCCAGCAGTTTTAATACTTTTAACGAGCAGTACTTC. The chain recombines TRBV27 with TRBJ2-7; D is unresolved. V dropped 3 bases and J dropped 5 bases, with 11 bases sitting between them. The CDR3 runs 13 residues. Germline V CDR1 and CDR2: MNHEY, SMNVEV (reference sequence).

The chain joins TRBV28 to TRBJ2-7; tentatively, D is TRBD1 (6 bases). V was clipped by 5 bases and J by 6 bases, with 11 bases between them. CDR3 length: 12 residues. Germline loops: CDR1 MDHEN, CDR2 SYDVKM. In DNA form, the CDR3 reads TGTGCCAGCAGTCAGGGGAGAGGCGAGCAGTACTTC. Amino acids: CASSQGRGEQYF.

The chain uses TRBV25-1 and TRBJ1-5, with 7 bases identical to TRBD1. CDR3 size: 13 residues. V gave up 6 bases and J gave up 6 bases; unmatched junction bases: 5. CDR1 is MGHDK, CDR2 SYGVNS, per germline. For the CDR3, the DNA is TGTGCCAGCAGCCTACAGGGGAGTCAGCCCCAGCATTTT. Amino acids: CASSLQGSQPQHF.

This clone has just one count. The chain carries TRBV4-1 and TRBJ2-3; TRBD2 is a possible D gene (6 bases). Germline CDR1 is MGHRA and CDR2 is YSYEKL. Between the trimmed V and J ends, which lost 1 base and 2 bases, there was a span of 13 bases. CDR3 length equals 16 residues. CDR3 amino acids: CASSQVPPGATDTQYF. The CDR3 nucleotides read TGCGCCAGCAGCCAAGTTCCCCCGGGAGCCACAGATACGCAGTATTTT.

The chain uses TRBV7-9 and TRBJ1-5, with 7 bases identical to TRBD1. Per the germline V gene, CDR1 is SEHNR and CDR2 is FQNEAQ (reference sequence). CDR3 size: 14 residues. V shed 1 base, J shed 6 bases, and the junction held 3 bases outside the gene matches. The CDR3 spells CASSLGTGTQPQHF. The CDR3 DNA follows: TGTGCCAGCAGCTTAGGGACAGGCACTCAGCCCCAGCATTTT.

The chain carries TRBV3-1 (or the pseudogene TRBV3-2) and TRBJ1-2, with D unresolved. This CDR3 is built from 16 residues. The V and J ends lost 0 bases and 4 bases respectively, with 15 bases between them. Germline V gives CDR1 LGHDT, CDR2 YNNKEL (reference sequence). Here the CDR3 reads CASSQDLGAEVYGYTF. The CDR3 DNA is TGTGCCAGCAGCCAAGATCTAGGAGCGGAAGTCTATGGCTACACCTTC.

This sequence joins TRBV10-3 and TRBJ1-2, with D possibly matching TRBD1 (5 bases). V gave up 8 bases and J gave up 1 base, with 11 bases separating them. The CDR3 length is 13 residues. Germline V gene lookup returns CDR1 ENHRY and CDR2 SYGVKD. The DNA of the CDR3 is TGTGCCATCGCGGCACAGGATAACTATGGCTACACCTTC. Amino acid sequence: CAIAAQDNYGYTF.

The chain uses TRBV19 and TRBJ1-2; TRBD1 agrees at 12 bases. Germline CDR1 is LNHDA and CDR2 is SQIVND (reference sequence). V was clipped by 3 bases and J by 8 bases; unmatched bases: 4. This CDR3 comprises 14 residues. In nucleotides, the CDR3 is TGTGCCAGTAGTATGGGACAGGGGGCGCGGGGCTACACCTTC. It specifies CASSMGQGARGYTF.

The V call is TRBV19, the J call TRBJ1-5; 10 positions match TRBD1. The trim removed 4 bases at V and 6 bases at J, leaving 6 bases unmatched. This CDR3 contains 15 residues. Germline values: CDR1 LNHDA, CDR2 SQIVND (reference sequence). In DNA form, the CDR3 reads TGTGCCAGTAGTACCGGGACAGGGGAGGGTCAGCCCCAGCATTTT. Amino acids: CASSTGTGEGQPQHF.

The CDR3 DNA is TGTGCCAGCTCACCTCTCCCCCCCACAGATACGCAGTATTTT. Amino acids: CASSPLPPTDTQYF. V and J are TRBV18 and TRBJ2-3; no definite D call. Germline assignment: CDR1 KGHSH and CDR2 LQKENI. This CDR3 spans 14 amino acids. Trimming removed 3 bases from V and 2 bases from J, with 9 bases in between.

The chain combines TRBV7-2 with TRBJ1-4, with D hard to call. There are 16 residues in the CDR3. The V and J ends lost 0 bases and 0 bases respectively, with 8 bases between them. The germline V gene encodes CDR1 SGHTA and CDR2 FQGNSA. CDR3 amino acids: CASSLAAGATNEKLFF. Here the CDR3 DNA reads TGTGCCAGCAGCTTAGCGGCAGGCGCAACTAATGAAAAACTGTTTTTT.

The chain combines TRBV19 with TRBJ2-5, with TRBD2 matching over 12 bases. This CDR3 has 16 amino acids. Germline V gene lookup returns CDR1 LNHDA and CDR2 SQIVND (reference sequence). The V and J ends lost 3 bases and 1 base, in that order; junction bases with no gene match: 3. The CDR3 DNA sequence: TGTGCCAGTAGTATCACTAGCGGGGGGCCCCAAGAGACCCAGTACTTC. It specifies CASSITSGGPQETQYF.

V usage is TRBV29-1 and J usage is TRBJ2-7; 12 bases map to TRBD1. The V segment lost 4 bases and the J segment 5 bases; nucleotides outside the gene matches: 9. Germline CDR1 reads SQVTM; CDR2 reads ANQGSEA. The CDR3 runs 15 residues. The CDR3 DNA sequence: TGCAGCGTTGCGCTTTGGGACAGGGGGCAGCACGAGCAGTACTTC. It yields the protein CSVALWDRGQHEQYF.

This chain joins TRBV19 and TRBJ2-1; unclear D gene. The CDR3 totals 13 residues. Germline V CDR1 and CDR2: LNHDA, SQIVND (reference sequence). The ends were cut back, 4 bases at V and 10 bases at J, with 14 bases in the middle. CDR3 sequence (DNA): TGTGCCAGTAGTACCCACTACCGTCGGGAGCAGTTCTTC. It is translated as CASSTHYRREQFF.

The V gene is TRBV5-4, the J gene TRBJ1-1; a possible D gene is TRBD1 (5 bases). The CDR3 totals 16 residues. V gave up 0 bases and J gave up 8 bases, with 20 bases separating them. From germline, CDR1 is SGHNT and CDR2 YYREEE (reference sequence). The CDR3 nucleotides are TGTGCCAGCAGCTTGGAGCCTAGCGGGGGGTTCGCCGAAGCTTTCTTT. Its translation is CASSLEPSGGFAEAFF.

The chain is built from TRBV5-4 and TRBJ1-5; TRBD1 matches at 8 bases. CDR3 length equals 13 residues. The V gene's germline CDR1 is SGHNT and CDR2 YYREEE (reference sequence). J lost 5 bases, V lost 4 bases, and 2 bases had no gene match. CDR3 residues: CASSLDRDQPQHF. The DNA for the CDR3 is TGTGCCAGCAGCCTGGACAGGGATCAGCCCCAGCATTTT.

The chain is built from TRBV7-9 and TRBJ1-3, with D perhaps TRBD1 (5 bases). The CDR3 extends over 13 amino acids. CDR1 is SEHNR, CDR2 FQNEAQ, per germline (reference sequence). Trimming shortened V by 4 bases and J by 3 bases, and 7 bases separated the two germline ends. The CDR3: CASSSTVGNTIYF. CDR3 DNA: TGTGCCAGCAGCTCGACAGTTGGAAACACCATATATTTT.